Given below is one T cell receptor (beta chain) in context. TCRdb re-called the 5' RACE reads with MiXCR, one entry per CDR3 protein. The repertoire holds about 350,000 distinct CDR3 sequences, with about an eighth as singletons. The data originate from a study of T-cell memory formation after mild COVID-19. Germline loops: CDR1 SGHRS, CDR2 YFSETQ. V was clipped by 5 bases and J by 0 bases, with 17 bases between them. CDR3 size: 16 residues. The sequencing input was PBMCs or a T cell subset sorted from them (not recorded which). V and J are TRBV5-1 and TRBJ1-1; weak D call: TRBD1 (5 bases). The origin of this receptor is a man aged 18 to 29 who had mild COVID-19 (a few samples of this study predate the infection). Cell type and time point are not known. The CDR3 DNA sequence: TGCGCCAGCAGTTTTCAGGGAGATCGGGTGAACACTGAAGCTTTCTTT. Protein: CASSFQGDRVNTEAFF.